This T cell receptor (beta chain) was sequenced during a study of blood T cell repertoires in COVID-19. Background on the study: COVID-19 samples collected from the United States, Italy and Spain covered acute and convalescent phases. Sample material is recorded as cDNA or gDNA derived from T cells, B-cell-depleted T cells, or PBMCs.

Methods used by the authors: Reference gene primer amplification gave estimated nucleated cell counts. Only in-frame clones appear in the TCRdb table, and some are missing; sequencing was by immunoSEQ multiplex PCR. V and J calls and clone size are copied from that table; D and trimming were computed from the DNA. The sample yields approximately 110,000 clones, 70% to 80% seen once. The CDR3 spans 17 residues. V dropped 0 bases and J dropped 4 bases, with 16 bases sitting between them. Per germline, CDR1 SGHRS and CDR2 YFSETQ. Specimen: peripheral blood. J is TRBJ2-2 and V is TRBV5-1; D ambiguous. The origin of this receptor is a man aged 70 or older with active or convalescent COVID-19. CDR3 sequence (DNA): TGCGCCAGCAGCTTGGTAGGCGGCGCCACGGCCACCGGGGAGCTGTTTTTT. Translated, it gives CASSLVGGATATGELFF.